This T cell receptor (beta chain) came from a study of blood T cell repertoires in COVID-19. Study as a whole: The analysed material was cDNA or gDNA that came from T cells, B-cell-depleted T cells, or PBMCs.

CDR1 is SGHAT and CDR2 is FQNNGV in the germline V gene. This CDR3 has 13 amino acids. The V and J ends lost 5 bases and 4 bases respectively, with 11 bases between them. Sequenced by immunoSEQ multiplex PCR; TCRdb stores in-frame clones only, minus some. The sample yields some 260,000 clones, about 88% seen once. Adults between about 18 and 89 years of age took part from about two dozen US areas. Allocation to cohorts depended on clinical history reported by the participants. The receptor's source is a man in his thirties or forties with acute COVID-19. Material: PBMCs or T cells enriched from blood (not recorded which). The gene calls are TRBV11-2 and TRBJ1-1; possible D gene TRBD1, 6 bases. The CDR3 region is CASSQGGGTEAFF. CDR3 sequence (DNA): TGTGCCAGCAGCCAAGGGGGGGGCACTGAAGCTTTCTTT.